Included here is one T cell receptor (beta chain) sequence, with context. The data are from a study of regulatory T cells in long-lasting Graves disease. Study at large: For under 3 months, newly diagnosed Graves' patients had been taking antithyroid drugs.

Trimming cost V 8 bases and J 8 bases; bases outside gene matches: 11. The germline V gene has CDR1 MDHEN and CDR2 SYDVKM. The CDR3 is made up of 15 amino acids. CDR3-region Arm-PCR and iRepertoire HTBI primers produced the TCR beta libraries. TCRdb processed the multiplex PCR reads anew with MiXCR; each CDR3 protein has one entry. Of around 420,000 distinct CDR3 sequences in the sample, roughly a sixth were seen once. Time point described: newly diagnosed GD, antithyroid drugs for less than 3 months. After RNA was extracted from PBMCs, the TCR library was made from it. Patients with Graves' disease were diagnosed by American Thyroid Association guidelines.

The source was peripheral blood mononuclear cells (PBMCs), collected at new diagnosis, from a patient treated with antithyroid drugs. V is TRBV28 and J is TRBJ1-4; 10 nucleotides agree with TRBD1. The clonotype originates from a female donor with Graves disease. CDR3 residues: CASGSTGTGAEKLFF. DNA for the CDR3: TGTGCCAGCGGCAGTACCGGGACAGGGGCCGAAAAACTGTTTTTT.